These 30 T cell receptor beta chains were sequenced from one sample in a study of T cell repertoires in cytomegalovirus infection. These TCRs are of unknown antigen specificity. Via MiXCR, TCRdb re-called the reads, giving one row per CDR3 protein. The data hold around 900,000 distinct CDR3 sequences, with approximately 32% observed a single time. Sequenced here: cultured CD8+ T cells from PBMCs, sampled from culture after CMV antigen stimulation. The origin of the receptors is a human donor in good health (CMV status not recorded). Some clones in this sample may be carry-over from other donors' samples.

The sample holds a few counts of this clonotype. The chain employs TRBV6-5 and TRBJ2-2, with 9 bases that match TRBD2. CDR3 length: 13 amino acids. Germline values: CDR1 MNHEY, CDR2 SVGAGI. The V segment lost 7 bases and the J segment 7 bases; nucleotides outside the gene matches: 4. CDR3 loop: CASTRLADGELFF. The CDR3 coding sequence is TGTGCCAGCACCAGACTAGCGGACGGGGAGCTGTTTTTT.

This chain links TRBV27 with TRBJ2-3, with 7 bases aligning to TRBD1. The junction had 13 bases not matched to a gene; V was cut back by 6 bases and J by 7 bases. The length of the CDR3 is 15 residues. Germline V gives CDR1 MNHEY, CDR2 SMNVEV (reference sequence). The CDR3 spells CASSPPGQPRYTQYF. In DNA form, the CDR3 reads TGTGCCAGCAGCCCACCGGGACAGCCGAGGTATACGCAGTATTTT.

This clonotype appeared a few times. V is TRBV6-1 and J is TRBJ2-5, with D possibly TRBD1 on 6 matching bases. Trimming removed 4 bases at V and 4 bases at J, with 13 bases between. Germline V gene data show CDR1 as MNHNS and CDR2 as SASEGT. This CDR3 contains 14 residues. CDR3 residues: CASSAWTERETQYF. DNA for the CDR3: TGTGCCAGCAGTGCTTGGACAGAGCGAGAGACCCAGTACTTC.

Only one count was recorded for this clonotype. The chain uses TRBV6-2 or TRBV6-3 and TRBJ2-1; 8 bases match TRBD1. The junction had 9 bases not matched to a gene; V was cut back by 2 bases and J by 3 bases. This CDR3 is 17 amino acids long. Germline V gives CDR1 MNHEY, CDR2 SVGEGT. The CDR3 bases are TGTGCCAGCAGTTACCTGAGGACAGGGTGGATCTACAATGAGCAGTTCTTC. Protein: CASSYLRTGWIYNEQFF.

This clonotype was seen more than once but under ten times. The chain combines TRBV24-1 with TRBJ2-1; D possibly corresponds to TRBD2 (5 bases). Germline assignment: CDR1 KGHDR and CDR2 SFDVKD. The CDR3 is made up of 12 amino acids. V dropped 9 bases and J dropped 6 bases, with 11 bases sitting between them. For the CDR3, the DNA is TGTGCCACCGCCGAGGCGGGCAATGAGCAGTTCTTC. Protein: CATAEAGNEQFF.

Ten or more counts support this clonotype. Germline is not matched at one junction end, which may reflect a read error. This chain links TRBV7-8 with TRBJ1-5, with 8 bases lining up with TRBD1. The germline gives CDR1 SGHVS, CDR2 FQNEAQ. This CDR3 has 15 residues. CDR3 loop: CASILSGTGLQPQHF. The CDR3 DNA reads TGTGCCAGCATCTTATCCGGGACAGGATTGCAGCCCCAGCATTTT.

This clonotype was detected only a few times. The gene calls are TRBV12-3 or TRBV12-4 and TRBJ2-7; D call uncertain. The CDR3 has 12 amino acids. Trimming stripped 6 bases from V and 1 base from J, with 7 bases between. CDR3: CASSDISYEQYF. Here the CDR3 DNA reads TGTGCCAGCAGCGACATATCCTACGAGCAGTACTTC.

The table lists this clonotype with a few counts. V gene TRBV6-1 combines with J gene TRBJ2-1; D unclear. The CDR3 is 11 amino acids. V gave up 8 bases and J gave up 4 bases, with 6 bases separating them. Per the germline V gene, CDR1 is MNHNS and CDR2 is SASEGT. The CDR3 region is CASLGYNEQFF. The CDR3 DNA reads TGTGCCAGCCTAGGATACAATGAGCAGTTCTTC.

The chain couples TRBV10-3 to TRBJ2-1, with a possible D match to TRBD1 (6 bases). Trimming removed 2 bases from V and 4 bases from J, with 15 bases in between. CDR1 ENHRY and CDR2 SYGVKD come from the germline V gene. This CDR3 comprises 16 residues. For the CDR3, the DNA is TGTGCCATCAGTGAGCCCGGGACAATCCCTTACAATGAGCAGTTCTTC. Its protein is CAISEPGTIPYNEQFF.

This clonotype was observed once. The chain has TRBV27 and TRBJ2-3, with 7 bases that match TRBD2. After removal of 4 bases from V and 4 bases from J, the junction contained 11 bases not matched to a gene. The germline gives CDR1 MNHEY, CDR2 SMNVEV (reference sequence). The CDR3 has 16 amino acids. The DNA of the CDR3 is TGTGCCAGCAGTTCGGACTTGAGAGGGAGGGCAGATACGCAGTATTTT. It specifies CASSSDLRGRADTQYF.

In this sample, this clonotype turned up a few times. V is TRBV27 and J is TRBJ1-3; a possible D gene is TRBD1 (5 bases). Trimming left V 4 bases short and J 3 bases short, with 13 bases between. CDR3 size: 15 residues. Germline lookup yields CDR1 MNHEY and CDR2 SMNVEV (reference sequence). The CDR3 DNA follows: TGTGCCAGCAGTTCGGGACGGAGGTTTGGAAACACCATATATTTT. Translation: CASSSGRRFGNTIYF.

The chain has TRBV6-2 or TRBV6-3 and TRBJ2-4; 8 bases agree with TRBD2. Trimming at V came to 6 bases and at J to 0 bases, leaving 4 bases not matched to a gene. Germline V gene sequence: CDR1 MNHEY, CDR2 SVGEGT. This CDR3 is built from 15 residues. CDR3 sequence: CASSPREVAKNIQYF. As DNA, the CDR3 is TGTGCCAGCAGCCCGCGGGAGGTAGCCAAAAACATTCAGTACTTC.

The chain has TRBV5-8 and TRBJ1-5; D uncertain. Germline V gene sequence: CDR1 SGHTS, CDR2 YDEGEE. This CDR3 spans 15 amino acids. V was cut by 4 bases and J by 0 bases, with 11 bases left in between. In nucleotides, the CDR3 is TGTGCCAGCAGCCCCGGGGAATATAGCAATCAGCCCCAGCATTTT. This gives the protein CASSPGEYSNQPQHF.

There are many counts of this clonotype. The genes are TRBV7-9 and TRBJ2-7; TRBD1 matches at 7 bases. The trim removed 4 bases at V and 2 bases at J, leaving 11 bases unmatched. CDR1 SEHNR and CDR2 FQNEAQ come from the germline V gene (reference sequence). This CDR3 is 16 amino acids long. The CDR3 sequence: CASSSRTEGAAYEQYF. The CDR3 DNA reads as TGTGCCAGCAGCTCCCGGACAGAGGGGGCTGCCTACGAGCAGTACTTC. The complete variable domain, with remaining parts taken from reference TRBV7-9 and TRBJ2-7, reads DTGVSQNPRHKITKRGQNVTFRCDPISEHNRLYWYRQTLGQGPEFLTYFQNEAQLEKSRLLSDRFSAERPKGSFSTLEIQRTEQGDSAMYLCASSSRTEGAAYEQYFGPGTRLTVT.

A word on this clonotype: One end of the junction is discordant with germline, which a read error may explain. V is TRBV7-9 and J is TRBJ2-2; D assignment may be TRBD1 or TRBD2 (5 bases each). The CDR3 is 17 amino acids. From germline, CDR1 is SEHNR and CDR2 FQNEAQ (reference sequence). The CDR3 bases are TGTGTCAGCAGCCCAACATATCAGGGACCAAACACCGGGGAGCTGTTTTTT. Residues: CVSSPTYQGPNTGELFF.

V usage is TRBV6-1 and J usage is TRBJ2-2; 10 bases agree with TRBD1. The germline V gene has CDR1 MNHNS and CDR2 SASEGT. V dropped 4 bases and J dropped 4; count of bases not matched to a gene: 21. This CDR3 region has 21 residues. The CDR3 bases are TGTGCCAGCAGTGCGATGATTTGGGACAGGGGTGGACTTGTGAGCACCGGGGAGCTGTTTTTT. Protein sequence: CASSAMIWDRGGLVSTGELFF.

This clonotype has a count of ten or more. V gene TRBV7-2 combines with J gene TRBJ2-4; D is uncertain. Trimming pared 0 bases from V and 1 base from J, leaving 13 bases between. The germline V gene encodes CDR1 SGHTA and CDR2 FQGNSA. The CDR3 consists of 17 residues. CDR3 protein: CASSLAGRNGAKNIQYF. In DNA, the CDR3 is TGTGCCAGCAGCTTAGCGGGAAGGAACGGGGCCAAAAACATTCAGTACTTC.

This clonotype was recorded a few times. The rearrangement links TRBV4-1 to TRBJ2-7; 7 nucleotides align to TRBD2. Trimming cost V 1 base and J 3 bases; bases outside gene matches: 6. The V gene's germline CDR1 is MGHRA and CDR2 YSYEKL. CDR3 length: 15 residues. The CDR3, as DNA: TGCGCCAGCAGCCAAGGTCTAGGGGAGGGCTACGAGCAGTACTTC. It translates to CASSQGLGEGYEQYF.

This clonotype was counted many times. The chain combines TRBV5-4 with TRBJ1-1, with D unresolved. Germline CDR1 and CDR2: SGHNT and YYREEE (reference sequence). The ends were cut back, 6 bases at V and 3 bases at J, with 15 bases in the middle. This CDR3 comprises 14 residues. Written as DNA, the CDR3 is TGTGCCAGCACCGAGGCGGGCTCCCACACTGAAGCTTTCTTT. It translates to CASTEAGSHTEAFF. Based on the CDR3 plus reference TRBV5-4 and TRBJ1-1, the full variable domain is ETGVTQSPTHLIKTRGQQVTLRCSSQSGHNTVSWYQQALGQGPQFIFQYYREEENGRGNFPPRFSGLQFPNYSSELNVNALELDDSALYLCASTEAGSHTEAFFGQGTRLTVV.

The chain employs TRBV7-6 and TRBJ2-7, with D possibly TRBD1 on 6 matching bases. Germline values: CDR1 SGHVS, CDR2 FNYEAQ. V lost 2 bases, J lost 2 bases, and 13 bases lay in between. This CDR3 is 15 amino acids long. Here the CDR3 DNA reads TGTGCCAGCAGCTTAAGTAGGACAGAACCCTACGAGCAGTACTTC. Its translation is CASSLSRTEPYEQYF.

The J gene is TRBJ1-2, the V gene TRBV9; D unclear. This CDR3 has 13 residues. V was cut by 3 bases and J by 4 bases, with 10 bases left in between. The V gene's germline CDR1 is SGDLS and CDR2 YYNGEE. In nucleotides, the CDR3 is TGTGCCAGCAGCGGCCCAGAAATCTATGGCTACACCTTC. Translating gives CASSGPEIYGYTF.

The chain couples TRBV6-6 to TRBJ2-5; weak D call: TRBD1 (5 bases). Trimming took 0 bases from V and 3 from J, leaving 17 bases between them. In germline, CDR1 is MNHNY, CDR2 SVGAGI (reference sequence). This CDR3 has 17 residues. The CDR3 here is CASSYSRVRVDKETQYF. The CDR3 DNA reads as TGTGCCAGCAGTTACTCGAGAGTCAGGGTGGATAAAGAGACCCAGTACTTC.

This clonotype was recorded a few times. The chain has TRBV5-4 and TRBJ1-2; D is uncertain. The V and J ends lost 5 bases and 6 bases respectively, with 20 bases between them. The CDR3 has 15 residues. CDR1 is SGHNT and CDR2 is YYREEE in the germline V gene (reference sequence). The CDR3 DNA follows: TGTGCCAGCAGATCGGGCCCAATGGAATCAAATGGCTACACCTTC. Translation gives CASRSGPMESNGYTF.

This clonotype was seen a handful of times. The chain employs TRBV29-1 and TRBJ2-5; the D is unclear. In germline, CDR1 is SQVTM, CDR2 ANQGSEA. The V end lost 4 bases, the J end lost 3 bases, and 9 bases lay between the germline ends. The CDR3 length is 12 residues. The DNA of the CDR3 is TGCAGCGTTGGACTTGAAAAAGAGACCCAGTACTTC. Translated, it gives CSVGLEKETQYF.

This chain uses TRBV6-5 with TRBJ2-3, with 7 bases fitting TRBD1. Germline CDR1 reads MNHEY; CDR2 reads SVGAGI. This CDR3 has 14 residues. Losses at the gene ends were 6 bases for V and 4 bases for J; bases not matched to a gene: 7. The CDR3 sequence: CASRVQGFADTQYF. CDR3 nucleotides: TGTGCCAGCAGGGTACAGGGGTTCGCAGATACGCAGTATTTT.

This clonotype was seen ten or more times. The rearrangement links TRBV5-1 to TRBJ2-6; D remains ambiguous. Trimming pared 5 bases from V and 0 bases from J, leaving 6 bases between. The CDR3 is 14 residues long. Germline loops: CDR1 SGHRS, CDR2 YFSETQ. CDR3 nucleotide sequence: TGCGCCAGCAGTGATACCTCTGGGGCCAACGTCCTGACTTTC. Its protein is CASSDTSGANVLTF.

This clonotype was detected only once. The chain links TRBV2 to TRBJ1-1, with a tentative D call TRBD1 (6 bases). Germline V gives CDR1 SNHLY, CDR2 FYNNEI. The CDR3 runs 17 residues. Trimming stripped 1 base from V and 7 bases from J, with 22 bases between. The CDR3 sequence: CASSEGGNKGGWGEAFF. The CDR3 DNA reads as TGTGCCAGCAGTGAAGGAGGGAATAAGGGGGGGTGGGGTGAAGCTTTCTTT. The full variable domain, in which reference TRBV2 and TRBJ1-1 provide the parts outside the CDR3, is EPEVTQTPSHQVTQMGQEVILRCVPISNHLYFYWYRQILGQKVEFLVSFYNNEISEKSEIFDDQFSVERPDGSNFTLKIRSTKLEDSAMYFCASSEGGNKGGWGEAFFGQGTRLTVV.

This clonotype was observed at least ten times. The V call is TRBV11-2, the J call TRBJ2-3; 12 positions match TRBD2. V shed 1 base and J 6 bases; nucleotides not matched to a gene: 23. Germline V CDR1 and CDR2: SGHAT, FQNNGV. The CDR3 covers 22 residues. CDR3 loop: CASSLGHAPLAGGPMSVDTQYF. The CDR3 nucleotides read TGTGCCAGCAGCTTAGGTCACGCCCCCCTAGCGGGGGGGCCGATGAGTGTGGATACGCAGTATTTT.

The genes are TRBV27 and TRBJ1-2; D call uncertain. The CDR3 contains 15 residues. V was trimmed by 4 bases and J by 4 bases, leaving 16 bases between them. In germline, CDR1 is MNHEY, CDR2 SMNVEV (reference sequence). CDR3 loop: CASSSPGHRFYGYTF. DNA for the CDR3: TGTGCCAGCAGTTCCCCGGGTCATCGATTCTATGGCTACACCTTC.

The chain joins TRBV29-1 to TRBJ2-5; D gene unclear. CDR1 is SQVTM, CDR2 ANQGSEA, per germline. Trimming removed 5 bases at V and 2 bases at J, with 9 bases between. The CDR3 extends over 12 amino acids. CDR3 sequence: CSVLGLQETQYF. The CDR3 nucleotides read TGCAGCGTTCTCGGATTACAAGAGACCCAGTACTTC.